This passage covers 3 T cell receptor beta chains from one sample sequenced in a study of CD8+ T cells in alopecia areata. Noted treatment: oral pan-JAK inhibitor, 5-10 mg twice daily. Reverse transcribed after extraction, RNA yielded cDNA as the sequencing template. Clones were sequenced by immunoSEQ multiplex PCR, and TCRdb holds only the in-frame ones, with some missing. There are fewer than 250,000 clones in the sample; over 60% occur only once, and 4% to 5% lies in the top ten. The material was CD4+ T cells sorted from blood, obtained at week 4, from a patient treated with tofacitinib. Receptors were obtained from a human donor with alopecia areata.

The V call is TRBV7-3, the J call TRBJ2-1; D remains ambiguous. Germline V gene data show CDR1 as SGHTA and CDR2 as FQGTGA. Deletions cut 4 bases from V and 0 bases from J, with 13 bases between. The CDR3 has 16 residues. CDR3 region: CASSSLSLSSYNEQFF. CDR3 DNA sequence: TGTGCCAGCAGCTCCCTTTCCCTTAGCTCCTACAATGAGCAGTTCTTC.

The chain links TRBV4-1 to TRBJ1-2; 8 positions match TRBD1. The CDR3 has 15 residues. CDR1 and CDR2 (germline): MGHRA, YSYEKL. V was pared by 5 bases and J by 5 bases, with 10 bases of the junction left unmatched. CDR3 DNA sequence: TGCGCCAGCAGCGACTACCAGGGGGCATGGTATGGCTACACCTTC. Amino acids: CASSDYQGAWYGYTF.

Notes on this clone: Mismatch with germline at one junction end may stem from a read error. CDR3 sequence reads: CASSPQGGPLHF. The CDR3 DNA is TGTGCCAGCAGTCCGCAGGGGGGCCCCCTGCACTTT. The chain joins TRBV27 to TRBJ1-6; 7 bases fit TRBD1. This CDR3 is built from 12 residues. The germline V gene has CDR1 MNHEY and CDR2 SMNVEV (reference sequence).